Listed below are T cell receptor beta chains from one sample, sequenced in a study of blood T cell repertoires in COVID-19. TCRdb's copy holds only in-frame clones and misses some; the assay was immunoSEQ multiplex PCR. The sample holds about 140,000 clones; approximately 85% are singletons and the top ten take less than 5%. The sequenced material came from peripheral blood. Receptors were obtained from a woman older than 75 with acute or convalescent COVID-19. Each CDR3 is given with its conserved first and last residue. D genes are given only for firm matches. The size entry is marked missing in some rows and otherwise reads once, few, many or a size class.

clone size	V gene	D gene	CDR3 length	J gene	CDR3 DNA	CDR3 protein
.	TRBV7-9	.	16	TRBJ2-3	TGTGCCAGCAGCTTAGATGGGGTCAGGGTGGCAGATACGCAGTATTTT	CASSLDGVRVADTQYF
once	TRBV7-2	TRBD2	16	TRBJ2-1	TGTGCCAGCAGCGACGGTGGGGGAGCGGGGATCAATGAGCAGTTCTTC	CASSDGGGAGINEQFF
.	TRBV30	TRBD1	15	TRBJ1-1	TGTGCCCTCCTCCCGGGACAGGGACTGGTCACTGAAGCTTTCTTT	CALLPGQGLVTEAFF
.	TRBV6-5	.	15	TRBJ1-4	TGTGCCAGCGGAGCACAGGGCAAAACTAATGAAAAACTGTTTTTT	CASGAQGKTNEKLFF
.	TRBV5-4	TRBD2	15	TRBJ2-5	TGTGCCAGCAGCTTGGTGGTGGCGGGAGGAGAGACCCAGTACTTC	CASSLVVAGGETQYF
.	TRBV2	TRBD1	15	TRBJ1-1	TGTGCCAGCAGCGGTACAGGGGGCAGGAACACTGAAGCTTTCTTT	CASSGTGGRNTEAFF
.	TRBV27	TRBD1	18	TRBJ1-2	TGTGCCAGCAGTTCAACCTATACCGGGACAGGTCCCTCTAATGGCTACACCTTC	CASSSTYTGTGPSNGYTF
.	TRBV25-1	TRBD1	14	TRBJ2-7	TGTGCCAGCAGTCCCCCGACAGGGGGCTACGAGCAGTACTTC	CASSPPTGGYEQYF
.	TRBV24-1	TRBD1	15	TRBJ2-7	TGTGCCACCAGTGATTGGACGACAGGGCGAGAAGAGCAGTACTTC	CATSDWTTGREEQYF
.	TRBV29-1	.	14	TRBJ2-1	TGCAGCGTTGAAGGAGGGCAGAACTACAATGAGCAGTTCTTC	CSVEGGQNYNEQFF
once	TRBV10-3	.	11	TRBJ1-1	TGTGCCATCAGTCCCGGCACTGAAGCTTTCTTT	CAISPGTEAFF
.	TRBV10-3	.	12	TRBJ2-2	TGTGCCATCAGTGACCTCACCGGGGAGCTGTTTTTT	CAISDLTGELFF
.	TRBV2	.	15	TRBJ2-1	TGTGCCAGCATTAGAGACGGGGGTGCCTACAATGAGCAGTTCTTC	CASIRDGGAYNEQFF
.	TRBV4-1	TRBD1	16	TRBJ2-3	TGCGCCAGCAGCCACGACCGGGACAGCCTCACAGATACGCAGTATTTT	CASSHDRDSLTDTQYF
.	TRBV6-5	TRBD2	13	TRBJ2-2	TGTGCCAGCAGGACGGGGGGGGCCGGGGAGCTGTTTTTT	CASRTGGAGELFF
.	TRBV6-8	TRBD1	15	TRBJ2-5	TGTGCCAGCAGCCCCGGGACAGGACTCCAAGAGACCCAGTACTTC	CASSPGTGLQETQYF
.	TRBV2	.	14	TRBJ2-1	TGTGCCAGCCGTCCCTGGGCGCCGAACAATGAGCAGTTCTTC	CASRPWAPNNEQFF